This T cell receptor beta chain was identified in a study of patients and donors after allogeneic stem cell transplantation. A single record per CDR3 protein comes from TCRdb applying MiXCR to the RT-PCR reads. The sample has about a million distinct CDR3 sequences; more than 15% are singletons. Sequenced material: blood, either unsorted or a sorted T cell fraction (not recorded which). The clonotype comes from a human donor who was either an allogeneic HSCT recipient or a stem cell or donor lymphocyte infusion donor (not recorded which). It is not recorded whose cells these are; they may come from a transplant donor.

The CDR3 is CASSLGGQGHLGYTF. DNA for the CDR3: TGTGCCAGCAGCTTGGGCGGACAGGGACATTTGGGCTACACCTTC. The chain links TRBV5-8 to TRBJ1-2; 8 bases are shared with TRBD1. The junction had 9 bases not matched to a gene; V was cut back by 0 bases and J by 8 bases. Per germline, CDR1 SGHTS and CDR2 YDEGEE. The CDR3 totals 15 residues.